This T cell receptor beta chain is from a study of blood T cell repertoires in COVID-19 (TCRdb year 2020). General notes on the study: The collaborator samples originated in the United States, Italy and Spain and spanned the acute and convalescent phases of COVID-19. Subjects who had been exposed to COVID-19, were actively infected with it, or had recovered from it provided the deeply sampled blood TCRbeta repertoires that made up the dataset. The repertoires were released in a freely available public database meant as a resource for research on the immune response to SARS-CoV-2. The prospective study material was composed of cDNA or gDNA derived from T cells, B-cell-depleted T cells, or PBMCs. A de-identified subject ID, COVID-19 status, age in years and sex were almost always included in the sample metadata. Where HLA class I and class II types were available, the types were taken from metadata supplied by the sample provider, not from assay-based typing. Samples came from the ongoing ImmuneRACE study (first 160 participants) plus 1,254 subjects from 6 global collaborators. The paper's findings and limits, for the study overall: Clinical and demographic metadata were provided uncurated, with the amount varying by source and participant.

A second Seattle source provided samples from volunteer blood donors who had recovered from COVID-19. Whole blood was collected in K2EDTA tubes by collaborating institutions according to the institutions' own protocols. For TCRbeta analysis, collaborator samples were shipped as frozen whole blood, as isolated PBMCs, or as DNA extracted from either sample type. The immunoSEQ Assay, a bias-controlled multiplex PCR, was used to amplify TCRbeta CDR3 regions from genomic DNA. Per the original workflow: Nucleated cell counts per sample were estimated from amplification of reference gene primers within the assay. Sequence reads were collapsed and filtered to measure the absolute abundance of every unique TCRbeta CDR3 rearrangement. Productive Simpson clonality was computed per sample as the square root of Simpson's diversity index over productive rearrangements. TCRdb holds this immuneACCESS table with in-frame rearrangements only. Some clones are missing; in checked studies, unresolved V genes explain under half, and the rest has no known cause. V and J calls and clone size are those listed in that table; D and trimming were worked out from the DNA. This sample has approximately 170,000 clones in its table, and about 83% of those were observed once. The ten largest clones represent roughly 13% of the sample.

As for this clone: The clone's antigen remains unknown. The sample holds no much larger clone one base away, and base qualities are not on file.

In the germline V gene (reference sequence), CDR1 corresponds to DFQATT and CDR2 to SNEGSKA. Germline trimming: 3 bases from V, 7 bases from J; junction bases outside gene matches: 9. The CDR3 measures 13 amino acids from cysteine to phenylalanine. Just the 39-base CDR3 DNA is kept, in frame starting at base 1. The sample taken for sequencing was peripheral blood. The TCR comes from a man in his sixties or seventies who had recovered from COVID-19. This receptor chain uses TRBV20-1 and TRBJ2-7, with 7 junctional bases fitting TRBD2. The DNA is as follows: TGCAGTGCTAGTTTTGGGGGGGACGGGGAGCAGTACTTC. Its protein reads: CSASFGGDGEQYF.